What follows are 18 T cell receptor beta chains derived from one specimen sequenced in a study of radiation and T cells in renal cell carcinoma. Sequencing was performed with immunoSEQ multiplex PCR; in TCRdb, only in-frame clones are kept and a portion is missing. The sample has 100,000 to 150,000 clones, approximately 90% seen once; the top ten hold approximately 6%. The time point was: blood 2 weeks post-SBRT. Sample treatment: 15 Gy SBRT to primary tumor, nephrectomy 4 weeks later. The sequencing used blood, collected from a patient whose treatment included radiotherapy and nephrectomy. All receptors derive from a woman in her seventies with renal cell carcinoma.

The rearrangement uses TRBV11-1 and TRBJ2-5, with TRBD2 matching 9 bases. The germline V gene has CDR1 SGHAT and CDR2 FQDESV (reference sequence). V dropped 2 bases and J dropped 5; count of bases not matched to a gene: 6. The CDR3 is 15 residues long. As DNA, the CDR3 is TGTGCCAGCAGCTTACCGCGGGGGGGCCTGGAGACCCAGTACTTC. Translation gives CASSLPRGGLETQYF.

The gene calls are TRBV7-8 and TRBJ1-1; D is undetermined. The length of the CDR3 is 16 residues. V was trimmed by 5 bases and J by 5 bases, leaving 21 bases between them. CDR1 is SGHVS, CDR2 FQNEAQ, per germline. CDR3 sequence (DNA): TGTGCCAGCAGCCCCAAGCTCGGAATGGGGATGACTGAAGCTTTCTTT. This translates into CASSPKLGMGMTEAFF.

The chain uses TRBV9 and TRBJ1-1; possibly TRBD1 for D (5 bases). In germline, CDR1 is SGDLS, CDR2 YYNGEE. Trimming stripped 0 bases from V and 6 bases from J, with 18 bases between. The CDR3 is made up of 16 amino acids. CDR3 loop: CASSVGAGLANSEAFF. Written as DNA, the CDR3 is TGTGCCAGCAGCGTAGGGGCAGGGCTGGCGAATTCTGAAGCTTTCTTT.

The chain has TRBV11-2 and TRBJ2-3; a weak D match, TRBD1 (6 bases). CDR3 length equals 15 residues. CDR1 SGHAT and CDR2 FQNNGV come from the germline V gene. V lost 5 bases to trimming and J lost 4 bases, with 16 bases between them. CDR3: CASSPRQDFADTQYF. Here the CDR3 DNA reads TGTGCCAGCAGCCCCCGACAGGACTTCGCAGATACGCAGTATTTT.

The chain employs TRBV7-3 and TRBJ2-3; TRBD2 agrees at 13 bases. The CDR3 contains 15 residues. V shed 4 bases and J 5 bases; nucleotides not matched to a gene: 3. In germline, CDR1 is SGHTA, CDR2 FQGTGA. Here the CDR3 reads CASSWTSGGIDTQYF. The CDR3, as DNA: TGTGCCAGCAGCTGGACTAGCGGGGGTATAGATACGCAGTATTTT.

The chain employs TRBV6-1 and TRBJ1-1; D may be TRBD1 (5 bases). Germline values: CDR1 MNHNS, CDR2 SASEGT. Trimming removed 5 bases from V and 1 base from J, with 8 bases in between. The CDR3 covers 13 residues. The CDR3 nucleotides read TGTGCCAGCAGTTTTGGGGGGAACACTGAAGCTTTCTTT. Translated, it gives CASSFGGNTEAFF.

This chain uses TRBV11-3 with TRBJ1-1; weak D call: TRBD1 (5 bases). The V and J ends lost 7 bases and 3 bases respectively, with 27 bases between them. This CDR3 contains 18 residues. Looked up from germline, CDR1 is SGHNT and CDR2 is YENEEA. The CDR3 sequence: CASTSQGSWGERDTEAFF. CDR3 nucleotide sequence: TGTGCCAGCACCTCACAAGGTAGTTGGGGGGAGAGGGACACTGAAGCTTTCTTT.

The CDR3 DNA reads as TGTGCCAGCAGCTTGGGCAGTCCAAGCTCCTACAATGAGCAGTTCTTC. This gives the protein CASSLGSPSSYNEQFF. The chain links TRBV5-4 to TRBJ2-1; D not certain. V was pared by 0 bases and J by 0 bases, with 10 bases between. This CDR3 spans 16 amino acids. Per germline, CDR1 SGHNT and CDR2 YYREEE (reference sequence).

This rearrangement joins TRBV4-2 to TRBJ2-7; TRBD2 matches at 8 bases. Unmatched junction bases numbered 3, after V lost 0 bases and J lost 2 bases. The CDR3 contains 15 residues. Per germline, CDR1 LGHNA and CDR2 YNFKEQ. The CDR3 DNA is TGTGCCAGCAGCCAAGACAGCGGGGGCCCCTACGAGCAGTACTTC. The encoded protein is CASSQDSGGPYEQYF.

This clone was recorded a few times. At the DNA level, this CDR3 is encoded by other sequences in the same sample as well. This chain joins TRBV9 and TRBJ2-7, with TRBD1 matching 10 bases. This CDR3 spans 15 amino acids. From germline, CDR1 is SGDLS and CDR2 YYNGEE. V lost 2 bases, J lost 3 bases, and 5 bases stayed unmatched. CDR3 DNA: TGTGCCAGCAGCGTGGCCGGGACAGGGGACTACGAGCAGTACTTC. It yields the protein CASSVAGTGDYEQYF.

The chain uses TRBV7-9 and TRBJ2-1; D gene ambiguous. Trimming stripped 6 bases from V and 0 bases from J, with 12 bases between. The V gene's germline CDR1 is SEHNR and CDR2 FQNEAQ (reference sequence). The CDR3 loop spans 15 amino acids. The CDR3 DNA is TGTGCCAGCAGACTTGCGGTGAGCTCCTACAATGAGCAGTTCTTC. Translation gives CASRLAVSSYNEQFF.

The chain carries TRBV5-1 and TRBJ1-2, with 10 positions matching TRBD1. CDR3 length equals 15 residues. Germline-derived CDR1 and CDR2 are SGHRS and YFSETQ. The V and J ends lost 4 bases and 6 bases, in that order; junction bases with no gene match: 9. Here the CDR3 reads CASSADRGQENGYTF. As DNA, the CDR3 is TGCGCCAGCAGCGCCGACAGGGGGCAGGAAAATGGCTACACCTTC.

This clone was seen just once. The chain couples TRBV6-6 to TRBJ1-5; D is unresolved. The CDR3 runs to 12 residues. Germline loops: CDR1 MNHNY, CDR2 SVGAGI (reference sequence). V was shortened by 4 bases and J by 7 bases, with 8 bases between the two germline ends. The CDR3 coding sequence is TGTGCCAGCAGTTCTCCTTCCCAGCCCCAGCATTTT. Its protein is CASSSPSQPQHF.

The J gene is TRBJ1-4, the V gene TRBV30; D is perhaps TRBD1 (5 bases). The germline CDR1 and CDR2 sequences are GTSNPN and SVGIG (reference sequence). Trimming cost V 0 bases and J 7 bases, with 15 bases left between them. This CDR3 spans 15 amino acids. The CDR3, as DNA: TGTGCCTGGAGTGTAGGGGTTGGGGCGGCTGAAAAACTGTTTTTT. The encoded protein is CAWSVGVGAAEKLFF. Looking up the rest from reference TRBV30 and TRBJ1-4 gives the full variable domain: SQTIHQWPATLVQPVGSPLSLECTVEGTSNPNLYWYRQAAGRGLQLLFYSVGIGQISSEVPQNLSASRPQDRQFILSSKKLLLSDSGFYLCAWSVGVGAAEKLFFGSGTQLSVL.

This chain links TRBV7-3 with TRBJ2-5; 7 nucleotides line up with TRBD1. Germline CDR1 SGHTA, CDR2 FQGTGA. Trimming removed 8 bases from V and 5 bases from J; junction bases left unmatched: 8. The CDR3 loop spans 13 amino acids. This CDR3 is CASGTGAGETQYF. CDR3 DNA: TGTGCCAGCGGAACAGGGGCCGGGGAGACCCAGTACTTC. Looking up the rest from reference TRBV7-3 and TRBJ2-5 gives the full variable domain: GAGVSQTPSNKVTEKGKYVELRCDPISGHTALYWYRQSLGQGPEFLIYFQGTGAADDSGLPNDRFFAVRPEGSVSTLKIQRTERGDSAVYLCASGTGAGETQYFGPGTRLLVL.

V and J are TRBV6-5 and TRBJ1-3; D remains unclear. The germline V gene encodes CDR1 MNHEY and CDR2 SVGAGI. The CDR3 consists of 13 residues. Trimming cost V 4 bases and J 2 bases, with 6 bases left between them. The CDR3 nucleotides read TGTGCCAGCAGTTCTGTAGCTGGAAACACCATATATTTT. It encodes CASSSVAGNTIYF.

This chain links TRBV7-2 with TRBJ1-2; D not certain. The CDR3 contains 14 residues. Trimming took off 2 bases at V and 3 bases at J, with 10 bases between the two ends. From germline, CDR1 is SGHTA and CDR2 FQGNSA. CDR3 DNA sequence: TGTGCCAGCAGCTTATTCGGTGTGGACTATGGCTACACCTTC. It yields the protein CASSLFGVDYGYTF.

This clone was counted once. The gene calls are TRBV30 and TRBJ2-7, with TRBD2 as a possible D gene (6 bases). The V gene lost 5 bases and the J gene lost 6 bases, with 8 bases spanning the gap. The CDR3 totals 10 residues. Germline CDR1 and CDR2: GTSNPN and SVGIG (reference sequence). The CDR3 nucleotides read TGTGCCTGGGGAGGGTTCGAGCAGTACTTC. This gives the protein CAWGGFEQYF.